This TCR beta chain emerged from a study of control samples from healthy donors and cancer patients. CDR1 SEHNR and CDR2 FQNEAQ come from the germline V gene (reference sequence). CDR3 size: 16 residues. Trimming removed 1 base from V and 7 bases from J, with 17 bases in between. TCRdb's table, derived via immunoSEQ multiplex PCR, lists solely in-frame clones and lacks some. The top ten hold around 29% of the sample, which has about 22,000 clones, approximately 80% seen once. What was sequenced was PBMCs. This rearrangement joins TRBV7-9 to TRBJ2-1, with D tentatively TRBD2 (6 bases). The origin of this receptor is a man aged 55 to 70 with head and neck cancer. The CDR3 DNA is TGTGCCAGCAGCTTAGTACTAGCTTGGGACCTAAATGAGCAGTTCTTC. Its protein product is CASSLVLAWDLNEQFF.